A single sample is the source of the 4 T cell receptor beta chains below, sequenced in a study of CD8 T cells in Susac syndrome. Reverse transcription used roughly 0.45 to 1 ug RNA and random hexamers. Using its own MiXCR run on the immunoSEQ multiplex PCR reads, TCRdb lists one record per CDR3 protein. The sample has about 190,000 distinct CDR3 sequences, roughly 95% seen once. The sequencing sample was made of CD4+ T cells from PBMCs. These receptors all come from a human donor with Susac syndrome.

CDR3 nucleotide sequence: TGTGCCTGGAGTAGCGGCCAAGAGACCCAGTACTTC. Translating it yields CAWSSGQETQYF. The rearrangement joins TRBV30 to TRBJ2-5, with D possibly TRBD2 on 5 matching bases. Germline loops: CDR1 GTSNPN, CDR2 SVGIG (reference sequence). CDR3 length: 12 amino acids. V lost 2 bases and J 1 base, leaving 5 bases between the germline ends. Full variable domain (missing parts from reference TRBV30 and TRBJ2-5): SQTIHQWPATLVQPVGSPLSLECTVEGTSNPNLYWYRQAAGRGLQLLFYSVGIGQISSEVPQNLSASRPQDRQFILSSKKLLLSDSGFYLCAWSSGQETQYFGPGTRLLVL.

The J gene is TRBJ1-5, the V gene TRBV6-5; the D gene is possibly TRBD1 (5 bases). Trimming removed 2 bases from V and 0 bases from J, with 8 bases in between. From germline, CDR1 is MNHEY and CDR2 SVGAGI. The length of the CDR3 is 15 residues. Here the CDR3 DNA reads TGTGCCAGCAGTTACCGTCAGGGTAGCAATCAGCCCCAGCATTTT. Amino acid sequence: CASSYRQGSNQPQHF.

This clonotype was picked up one time. J is TRBJ1-1 and V is TRBV18; perhaps TRBD1 as D (6 bases). Germline V CDR1 and CDR2: KGHSH, LQKENI. The CDR3 has 19 amino acids. The germline V and J ends were trimmed by 1 base and 0 bases, with 21 bases remaining between them. The CDR3 DNA sequence: TGTGCCAGCTCACCACTGAGCGGGACAAGTGCGACAATGAACACTGAAGCTTTCTTT. Amino acid sequence: CASSPLSGTSATMNTEAFF.

The CDR3 DNA follows: TGTGCCAGTACCACGACAGGGGACACTGAAGCTTTCTTT. Translation: CASTTTGDTEAFF. J is TRBJ1-1 and V is TRBV19; 8 bases are a match to TRBD1. The V and J ends lost 7 bases and 3 bases, in that order; junction bases with no gene match: 4. The CDR3 contains 13 residues. Germline assignment: CDR1 LNHDA and CDR2 SQIVND (reference sequence).